The clone carrying this T cell receptor beta chain was recorded a few times. Antigen specificity is unknown. A modified ARM-PCR protocol with three rounds of nested PCR amplified TCRbeta. MiXCR, run by TCRdb on the multiplex PCR reads, gives a single entry per CDR3 protein. The sample contains 35,000 to 55,000 distinct CDR3 sequences, less than 65% of which appear only once. Trimming cost V 3 bases and J 2 bases; bases outside gene matches: 3. Germline CDR1 reads SGHAT; CDR2 reads FQDESV (reference sequence). The CDR3 spans 16 residues. RNA was extracted from bulk tissue without any cell sorting. The normal lung tissue was taken more than 3 cm from the tumor edge. These data are taken from a study of tumor and adjacent non-tumor tissue in lung cancer. For the study at large: Samples averaged about 4.17 million productive TCRbeta reads each. Study-wide results and caveats: TCR diversity was significantly greater in tumor than normal lung tissue.

The specimen sequenced was distant non-tumor lung tissue. The receptor was isolated from a man aged 50 or older with non-small cell lung cancer. The chain combines TRBV11-1 with TRBJ2-3, with 12 positions matching TRBD2. The CDR3 loop reads CASSFGLAGPTDTQYF. CDR3 DNA sequence: TGTGCCAGCAGCTTTGGACTAGCGGGACCCACAGATACGCAGTATTTT.